This T cell receptor (beta chain) was captured in a study of cytomegalovirus exposure and HLA in healthy donors. Donors consisted of healthy bone marrow donors. Note on this clone: Its antigen is as yet unknown.

CDR1 is SEHNR and CDR2 is FQNEAQ in the germline V gene (reference sequence). J lost 9 bases, V lost 2 bases, and 3 bases had no gene match. CDR3 length equals 14 residues. Amplification used 60 Vbeta primers and 13 Jbeta primers. Here immunoSEQ multiplex PCR was the method, and the copy in TCRdb shows in-frame clones only, minus some. The sample includes fewer than 200,000 clones, roughly 90% of them seen just once. Study-wide results and limits: A few V segments could not be told apart, such as TRBV6-2 and TRBV6-3, and were left out. Some public TCRs appeared in many individuals, while most sequences were rare.

The sequenced material came from PBMCs. The chain carries TRBV7-9 and TRBJ2-1, with 11 bases lining up with TRBD2. The clonotype was recovered from a girl under two years old in good health and CMV-seronegative. CDR3 DNA: TGTGCCAGCAGCTTACTAGCGGGGGGTGGTGAGCAGTTCTTC. Protein sequence: CASSLLAGGGEQFF.